This T cell receptor (beta chain) is from a study of spatial heterogeneity in lung cancer. About the study: Matched bulk RNA-seq gave a T cell module score that correlated strongly with tumor-region TCR transcript counts.

Via MiXCR, TCRdb re-called the 5' RACE reads, giving one row per CDR3 protein. Here the sample spans approximately 7,600 distinct CDR3 sequences, 11% to 15% being singletons. Overall study results and limits: How many expanded intratumoral alpha and beta TCRs were present tracked the tumor mutation count, which was a count of nonsynonymous mutations.

By share of the sample, this clonotype is medium-sized. Its antigen is not identified. For a library built for alpha chains, this beta chain is a stray read; little rests on its size. Noted time point: sample taken at primary tumor resection. Unsorted whole RNA from tumor, nontumor lung or frozen PBMC underwent sequencing. This CDR3 is 14 amino acids long. Trimming took 6 bases from V and 4 from J, leaving 13 bases between them. The chain carries TRBV12-3 or TRBV12-4 and TRBJ1-3; no firm D call. Material: lung tumor tissue, obtained at surgery. The clonotype was recovered from a female donor with early-stage non-small cell lung cancer. The CDR3 reads CASSTGSRGNTIYF. CDR3 sequence (DNA): TGTGCCAGCAGCACGGGATCCCGAGGAAACACCATATATTTT.